The clone carrying this TCR beta chain was seen only a few times. Measured with immunoSEQ multiplex PCR; TCRdb has only the in-frame clones, and not every one. This table has approximately 470,000 clones, over 75% appearing once. This specimen comes from a study of shared clonotypes between healthy human individuals. Study information: Donors were a couple of women and a few men aged 18 to 49.

V shed 7 bases and J shed 5 bases, with 22 bases lying between them. This CDR3 has 15 amino acids. Germline CDR1 SGHRS, CDR2 YFSETQ. What was sequenced was PBMCs. The J gene is TRBJ2-7, the V gene TRBV5-1; D is perhaps TRBD1 or TRBD2 (7 bases each). The TCR was taken from a woman in her thirties or forties in good health. Some clones in this sample may be carry-over from other donors' samples. CDR3 residues: CASRPGPGGGDEQYF. CDR3 sequence (DNA): TGCGCCAGCCGACCCGGACCAGGGGGGGGCGACGAGCAGTACTTC. Together with reference TRBV5-1 and TRBJ2-7, the CDR3 gives the full variable domain: KAGVTQTPRYLIKTRGQQVTLSCSPISGHRSVSWYQQTPGQGLQFLFEYFSETQRNKGNFPGRFSGRQFSNSRSEMNVSTLELGDSALYLCASRPGPGGGDEQYFGPGTRLTVT.